This T cell receptor (beta chain) was captured by sequencing in a study of blood T cell repertoires in COVID-19. Looking at the study overall: Acute and convalescent COVID-19 specimens originated in the United States, Italy and Spain.

This clone was observed once. The CDR3 is made up of 16 amino acids. Trimming cost V 4 bases and J 1 base, with 16 bases left between them. Germline CDR1 reads LNHNV; CDR2 reads YYDKDF (reference sequence). The cohort comprised adults aged roughly 18 to 95 years residing in approximately 25 US areas. Donors in Cohort 3 counted as recovered after two negative PCRs, clearance, or symptom resolution. Profiling relied on immunoSEQ multiplex PCR, and the TCRdb table lists in-frame clones only, not all of them. Found here are about 500,000 clones, roughly 87% of them singletons; the top ten hold 0.65% to 0.9%.

The receptor's source is a woman aged 18-29 years who had recovered from COVID-19. Input material: PBMCs or T cells enriched from blood (not recorded which). V and J are TRBV15 and TRBJ1-1; possible D gene TRBD1, 5 bases. Here the CDR3 reads CATSTGTTFQNTEAFF. CDR3 coding DNA: TGTGCCACCAGCACCGGGACTACCTTTCAGAACACTGAAGCTTTCTTT. The full variable domain, rest sourced from reference TRBV15 and TRBJ1-1, is DAMVIQNPRYQVTQFGKPVTLSCSQTLNHNVMYWYQQKSSQAPKLLFHYYDKDFNNEADTPDNFQSRRPNTSFCFLDIRSPGLGDTAMYLCATSTGTTFQNTEAFFGQGTRLTVV.